The 2 T cell receptor beta chains in this list originate from one sample, sequenced in a study of T-cell memory formation after mild COVID-19 (dated by TCRdb to about 2021). Libraries came from 5' RACE. TCRdb lists the instrument as Illumina NovaSeq 6000. Through fastp at Q25 and MiXCR, TCRdb rebuilt clones from the public reads, retaining in-frame beta chains. Rows are combined by CDR3 protein, so each entry shows the most common genes and DNA. The sample records about 58,000 distinct CDR3 sequences, 25% to 35% of which are singletons. About 42% of the sample goes to the ten largest clones. The specimen sequenced was PBMCs or a T cell subset sorted from them (not recorded which). These receptor sequences come from a man aged 18 to 29 who had mild COVID-19 (a few samples of this study predate the infection). The sample titles of this study are shuffled in the database, so cell type and time point are left out; the donor was told from shared clones.

The CDR3 sequence: CASSVGFGSSYEQYF. The CDR3 DNA is TGTGCCAGCAGCGTCGGCTTCGGGAGCTCCTACGAGCAGTACTTC. The V gene is TRBV9, the J gene TRBJ2-7; weak D call: TRBD2 (6 bases). This CDR3 has 15 residues. Germline V lookup: CDR1 SGDLS, CDR2 YYNGEE. V lost 2 bases to trimming and J lost 0 bases, with 12 bases between them.

This clonotype has a single count. The CDR3 is CASTVAGGGTEAFF. Written as DNA, the CDR3 is TGTGCCAGCACCGTAGCGGGTGGGGGCACTGAAGCTTTCTTT. V usage is TRBV12-3 or TRBV12-4 and J usage is TRBJ1-1; the D gene is possibly TRBD1 (5 bases). This CDR3 is built from 14 residues. Between the trimmed V and J ends, which lost 7 bases and 4 bases, there was a span of 16 bases.